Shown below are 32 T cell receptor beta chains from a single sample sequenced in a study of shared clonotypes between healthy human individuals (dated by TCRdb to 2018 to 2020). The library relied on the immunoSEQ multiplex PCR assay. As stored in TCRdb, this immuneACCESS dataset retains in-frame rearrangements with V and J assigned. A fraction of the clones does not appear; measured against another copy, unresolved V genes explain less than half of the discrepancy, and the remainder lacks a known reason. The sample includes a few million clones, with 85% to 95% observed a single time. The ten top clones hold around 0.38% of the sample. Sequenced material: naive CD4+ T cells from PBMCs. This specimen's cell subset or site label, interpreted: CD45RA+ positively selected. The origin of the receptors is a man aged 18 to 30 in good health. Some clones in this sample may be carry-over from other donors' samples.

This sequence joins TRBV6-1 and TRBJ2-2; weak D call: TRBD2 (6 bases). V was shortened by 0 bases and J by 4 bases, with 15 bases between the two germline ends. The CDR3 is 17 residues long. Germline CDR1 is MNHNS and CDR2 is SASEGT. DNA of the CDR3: TGTGCCAGCAGTGAAGCTCTGGCGGGATGGAGCACCGGGGAGCTGTTTTTT. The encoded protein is CASSEALAGWSTGELFF.

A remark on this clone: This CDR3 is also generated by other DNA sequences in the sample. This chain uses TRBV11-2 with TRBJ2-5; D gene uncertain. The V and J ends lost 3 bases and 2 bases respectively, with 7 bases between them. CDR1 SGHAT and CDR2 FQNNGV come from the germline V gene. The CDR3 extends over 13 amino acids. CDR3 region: CASSFGTQETQYF. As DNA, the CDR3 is TGTGCCAGCAGCTTTGGTACTCAAGAGACCCAGTACTTC.

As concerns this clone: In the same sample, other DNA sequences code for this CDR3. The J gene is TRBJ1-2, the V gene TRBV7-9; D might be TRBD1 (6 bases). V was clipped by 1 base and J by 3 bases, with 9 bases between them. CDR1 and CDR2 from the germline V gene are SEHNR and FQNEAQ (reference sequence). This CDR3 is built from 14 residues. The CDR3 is CASSLDGGDYGYTF. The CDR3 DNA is TGTGCCAGCAGCTTAGACGGGGGCGACTATGGCTACACCTTC.

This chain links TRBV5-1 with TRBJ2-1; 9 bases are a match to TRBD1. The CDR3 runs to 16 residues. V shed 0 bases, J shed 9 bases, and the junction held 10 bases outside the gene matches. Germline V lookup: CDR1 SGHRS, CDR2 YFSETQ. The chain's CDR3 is CASSLATGTGWGEQFF. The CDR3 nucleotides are TGCGCCAGCAGCTTGGCCACCGGGACAGGGTGGGGTGAGCAGTTCTTC. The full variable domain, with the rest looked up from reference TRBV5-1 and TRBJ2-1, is KAGVTQTPRYLIKTRGQQVTLSCSPISGHRSVSWYQQTPGQGLQFLFEYFSETQRNKGNFPGRFSGRQFSNSRSEMNVSTLELGDSALYLCASSLATGTGWGEQFFGPGTRLTVL.

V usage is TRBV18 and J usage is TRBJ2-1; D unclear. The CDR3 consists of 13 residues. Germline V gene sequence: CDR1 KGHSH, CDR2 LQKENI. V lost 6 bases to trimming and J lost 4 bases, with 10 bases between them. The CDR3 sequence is CASSMDGYNEQFF. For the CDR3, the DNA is TGTGCCAGCTCGATGGACGGTTACAATGAGCAGTTCTTC.

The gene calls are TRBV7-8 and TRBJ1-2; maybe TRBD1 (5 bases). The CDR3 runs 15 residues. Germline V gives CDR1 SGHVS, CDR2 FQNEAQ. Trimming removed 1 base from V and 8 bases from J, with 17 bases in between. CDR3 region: CASSLVEGKGSGYTF. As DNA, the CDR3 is TGTGCCAGCAGCTTAGTCGAGGGGAAGGGGTCAGGCTACACCTTC.

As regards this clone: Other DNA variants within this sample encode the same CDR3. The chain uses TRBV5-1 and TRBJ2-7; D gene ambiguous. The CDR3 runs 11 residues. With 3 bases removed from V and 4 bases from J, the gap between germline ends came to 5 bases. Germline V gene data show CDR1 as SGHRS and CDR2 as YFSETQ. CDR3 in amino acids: CASSSEYEQYF. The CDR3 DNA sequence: TGCGCCAGCAGCTCCGAATACGAGCAGTACTTC.

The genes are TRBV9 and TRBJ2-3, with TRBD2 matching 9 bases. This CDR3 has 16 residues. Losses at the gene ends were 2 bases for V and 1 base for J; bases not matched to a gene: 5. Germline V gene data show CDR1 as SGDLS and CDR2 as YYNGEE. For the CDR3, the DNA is TGTGCCAGCAGCGTCAGAGCGGGGGGTGGCACAGATACGCAGTATTTT. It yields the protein CASSVRAGGGTDTQYF.

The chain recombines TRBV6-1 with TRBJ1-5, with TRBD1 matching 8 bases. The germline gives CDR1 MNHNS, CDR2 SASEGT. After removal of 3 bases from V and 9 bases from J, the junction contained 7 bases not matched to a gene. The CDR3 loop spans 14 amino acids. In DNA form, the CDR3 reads TGTGCCAGCAGTGACAGGGGGCTGTTAGGGCCCCAGCATTTT. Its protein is CASSDRGLLGPQHF.

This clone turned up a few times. CDR3 sequence reads: CASSPDGSYNEQFF. The CDR3 nucleotides read TGTGCCAGCAGCCCAGACGGCAGCTACAATGAGCAGTTCTTC. V gene TRBV7-2 combines with J gene TRBJ2-1; D remains ambiguous. The CDR3 extends over 14 amino acids. Germline V gives CDR1 SGHTA, CDR2 FQGNSA. V was trimmed by 5 bases and J by 3 bases, leaving 11 bases between them.

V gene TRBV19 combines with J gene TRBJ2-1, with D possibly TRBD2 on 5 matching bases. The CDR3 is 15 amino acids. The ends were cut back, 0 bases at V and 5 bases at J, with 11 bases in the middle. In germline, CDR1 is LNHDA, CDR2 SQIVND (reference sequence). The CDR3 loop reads CASSIELAGNNEQFF. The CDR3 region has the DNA TGTGCCAGTAGTATAGAGCTAGCTGGGAACAATGAGCAGTTCTTC.

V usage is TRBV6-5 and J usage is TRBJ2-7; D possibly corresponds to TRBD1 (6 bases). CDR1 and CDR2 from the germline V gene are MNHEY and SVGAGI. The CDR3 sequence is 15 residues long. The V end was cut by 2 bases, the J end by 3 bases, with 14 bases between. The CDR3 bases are TGTGCCAGCAGTTACACGTCCGGGACATACTACGAGCAGTACTTC. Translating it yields CASSYTSGTYYEQYF.

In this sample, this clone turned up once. The chain's CDR3 is CASSVDPKATEAFF. The CDR3 DNA sequence: TGTGCCAGCAGCGTCGACCCCAAGGCCACTGAAGCTTTCTTT. The chain joins TRBV9 to TRBJ1-1; D unclear. The length of the CDR3 is 14 residues. The V end lost 2 bases, the J end lost 4 bases, and 12 bases lay between the germline ends. Germline CDR1 SGDLS, CDR2 YYNGEE.

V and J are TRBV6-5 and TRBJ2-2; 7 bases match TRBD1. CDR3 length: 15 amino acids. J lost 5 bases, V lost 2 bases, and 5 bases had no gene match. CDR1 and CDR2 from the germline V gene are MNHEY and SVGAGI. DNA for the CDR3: TGTGCCAGCAGTTACGAAGGGGGCCGGACCGGGGAGCTGTTTTTT. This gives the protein CASSYEGGRTGELFF.

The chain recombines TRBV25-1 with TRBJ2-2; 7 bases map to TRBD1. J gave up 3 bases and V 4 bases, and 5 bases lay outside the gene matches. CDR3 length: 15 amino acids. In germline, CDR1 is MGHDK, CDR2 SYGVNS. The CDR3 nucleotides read TGTGCCAGCAGTGCCAGGGGGATCGACACCGGGGAGCTGTTTTTT. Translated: CASSARGIDTGELFF.

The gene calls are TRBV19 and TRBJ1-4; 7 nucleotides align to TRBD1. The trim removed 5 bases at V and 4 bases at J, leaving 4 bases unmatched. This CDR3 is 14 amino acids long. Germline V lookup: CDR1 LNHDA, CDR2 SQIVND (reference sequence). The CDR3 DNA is TGTGCCAGTAGTTCAGGGGGGCATAATGAAAAACTGTTTTTT. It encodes CASSSGGHNEKLFF.

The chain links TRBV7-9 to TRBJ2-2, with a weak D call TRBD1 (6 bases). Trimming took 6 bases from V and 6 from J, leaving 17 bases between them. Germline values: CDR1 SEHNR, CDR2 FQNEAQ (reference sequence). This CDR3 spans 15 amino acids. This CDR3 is CASSVRQAGPGELFF. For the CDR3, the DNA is TGTGCCAGCAGTGTTAGACAGGCCGGTCCCGGGGAGCTGTTTTTT.

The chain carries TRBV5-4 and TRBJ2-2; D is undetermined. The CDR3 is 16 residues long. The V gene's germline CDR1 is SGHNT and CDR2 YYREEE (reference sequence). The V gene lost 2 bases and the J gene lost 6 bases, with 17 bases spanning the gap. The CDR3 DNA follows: TGTGCCAGCAGCTTCCCCTCTAGGGCGGCGGCCGGGGAGCTGTTTTTT. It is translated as CASSFPSRAAAGELFF.

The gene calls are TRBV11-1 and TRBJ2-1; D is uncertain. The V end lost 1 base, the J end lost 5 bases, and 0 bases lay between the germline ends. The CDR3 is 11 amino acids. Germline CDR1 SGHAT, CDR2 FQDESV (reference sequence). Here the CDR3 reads CASSLDNEQFF. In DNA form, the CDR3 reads TGTGCCAGCAGCTTAGACAATGAGCAGTTCTTC.

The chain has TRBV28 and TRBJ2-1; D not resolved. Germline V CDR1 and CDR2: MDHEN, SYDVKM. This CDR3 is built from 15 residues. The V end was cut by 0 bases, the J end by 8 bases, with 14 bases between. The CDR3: CASSLWVNSGDEQFF. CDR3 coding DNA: TGTGCCAGCAGTTTATGGGTCAATAGTGGGGATGAGCAGTTCTTC.

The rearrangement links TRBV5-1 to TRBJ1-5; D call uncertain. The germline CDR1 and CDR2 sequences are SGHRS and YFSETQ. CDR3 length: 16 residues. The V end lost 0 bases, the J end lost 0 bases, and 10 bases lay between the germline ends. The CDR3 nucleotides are TGCGCCAGCAGCTTGGGCGGCAGTGGTAGCAATCAGCCCCAGCATTTT. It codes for CASSLGGSGSNQPQHF.

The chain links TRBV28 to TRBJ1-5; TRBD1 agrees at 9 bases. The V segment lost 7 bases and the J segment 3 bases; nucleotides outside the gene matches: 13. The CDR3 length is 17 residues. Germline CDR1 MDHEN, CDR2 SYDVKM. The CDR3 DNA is TGTGCCAGCACCCCCGGAGTCGGGACAGGGCACAATCAGCCCCAGCATTTT. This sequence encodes CASTPGVGTGHNQPQHF.

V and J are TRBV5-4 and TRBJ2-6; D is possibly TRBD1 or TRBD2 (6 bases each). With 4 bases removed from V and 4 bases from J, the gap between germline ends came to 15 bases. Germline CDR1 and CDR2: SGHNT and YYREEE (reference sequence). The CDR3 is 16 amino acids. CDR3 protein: CASSLEGGRGANVLTF. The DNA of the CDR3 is TGTGCCAGCAGCCTCGAAGGGGGGCGGGGGGCCAACGTCCTGACTTTC.

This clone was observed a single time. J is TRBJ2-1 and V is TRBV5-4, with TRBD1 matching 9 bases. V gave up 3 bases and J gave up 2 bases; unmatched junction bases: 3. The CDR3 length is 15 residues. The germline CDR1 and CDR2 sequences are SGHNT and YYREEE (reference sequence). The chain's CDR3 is CASSSTGGAYNEQFF. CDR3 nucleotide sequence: TGTGCCAGCAGCTCGACAGGGGGGGCCTACAATGAGCAGTTCTTC.

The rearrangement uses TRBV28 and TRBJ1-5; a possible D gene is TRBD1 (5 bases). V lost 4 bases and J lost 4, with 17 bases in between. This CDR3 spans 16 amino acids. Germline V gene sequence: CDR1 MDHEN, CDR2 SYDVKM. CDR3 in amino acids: CASSSPGGSANQPQHF. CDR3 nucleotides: TGTGCCAGCAGTTCCCCTGGGGGGTCGGCGAATCAGCCCCAGCATTTT.

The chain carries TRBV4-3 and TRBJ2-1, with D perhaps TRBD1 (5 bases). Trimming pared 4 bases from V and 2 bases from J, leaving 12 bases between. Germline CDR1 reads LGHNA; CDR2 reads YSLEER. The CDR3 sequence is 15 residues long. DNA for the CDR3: TGCGCCAGCAGCCGAGAAGTCAGGGCCTACAATGAGCAGTTCTTC. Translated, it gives CASSREVRAYNEQFF.

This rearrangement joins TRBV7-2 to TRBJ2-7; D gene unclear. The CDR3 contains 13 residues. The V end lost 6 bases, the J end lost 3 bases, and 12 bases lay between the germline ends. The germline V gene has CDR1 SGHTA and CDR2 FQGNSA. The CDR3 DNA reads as TGTGCCAGCAGGGGCGTAGCCCTCTACGAGCAGTACTTC. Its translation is CASRGVALYEQYF.

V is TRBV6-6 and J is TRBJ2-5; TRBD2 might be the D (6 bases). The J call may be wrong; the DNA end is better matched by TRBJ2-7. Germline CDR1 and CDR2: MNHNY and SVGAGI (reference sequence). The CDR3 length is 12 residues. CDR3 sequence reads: CASTSGVYEQYF. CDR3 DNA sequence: TGTGCCAGCACCTCGGGAGTGTACGAGCAGTACTTC.

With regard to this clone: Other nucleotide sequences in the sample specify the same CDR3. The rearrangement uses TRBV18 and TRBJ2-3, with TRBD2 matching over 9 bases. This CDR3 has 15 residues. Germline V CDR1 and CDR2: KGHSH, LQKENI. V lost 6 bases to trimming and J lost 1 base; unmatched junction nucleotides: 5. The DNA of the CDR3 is TGTGCCAGCTCCCCGACTAGCGGTGGCACAGATACGCAGTATTTT. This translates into CASSPTSGGTDTQYF.

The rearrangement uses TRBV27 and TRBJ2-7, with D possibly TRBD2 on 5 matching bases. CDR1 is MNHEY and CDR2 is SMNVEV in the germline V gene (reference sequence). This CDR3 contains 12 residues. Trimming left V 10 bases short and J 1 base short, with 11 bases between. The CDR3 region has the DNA TGTGCCACACTAGTTGGGTCCTACGAGCAGTACTTC. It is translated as CATLVGSYEQYF.

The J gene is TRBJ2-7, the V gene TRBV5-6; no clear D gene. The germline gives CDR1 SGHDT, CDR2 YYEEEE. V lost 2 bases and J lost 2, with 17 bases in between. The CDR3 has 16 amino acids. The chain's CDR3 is CASSFASLRPAYEQYF. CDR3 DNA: TGTGCCAGCAGCTTCGCTTCCCTCCGGCCGGCCTACGAGCAGTACTTC. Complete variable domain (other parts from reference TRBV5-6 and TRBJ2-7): DAGVTQSPTHLIKTRGQQVTLRCSPKSGHDTVSWYQQALGQGPQFIFQYYEEEERQRGNFPDRFSGHQFPNYSSELNVNALLLGDSALYLCASSFASLRPAYEQYFGPGTRLTVT.

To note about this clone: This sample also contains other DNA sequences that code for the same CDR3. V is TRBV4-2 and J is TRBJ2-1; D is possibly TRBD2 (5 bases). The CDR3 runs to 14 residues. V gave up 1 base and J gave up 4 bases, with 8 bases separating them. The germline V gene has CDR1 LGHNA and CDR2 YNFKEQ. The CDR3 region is CASSQGGSYNEQFF. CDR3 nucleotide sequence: TGTGCCAGCAGCCAAGGCGGGTCTTACAATGAGCAGTTCTTC.